The clone carrying this T cell receptor (beta chain) was detected a few times. Its specificity is not known. The data are from a study of Ad26.COV2.S vaccination and SARS-CoV-2 variants. Here immunoSEQ multiplex PCR was the method, and the copy in TCRdb shows in-frame clones only, minus some. The data show about 87,000 clones, roughly 85% seen once. CDR3 size: 15 residues. Trimming removed 7 bases at V and 2 bases at J, with 18 bases between. Germline assignment: CDR1 SNHLY and CDR2 FYNNEI. Whole-study results and caveats: Vaccine recipients had higher spike-specific TCR breadth than placebo recipients.

The gene calls are TRBV2 and TRBJ2-7; tentatively, D is TRBD1 (5 bases). Source: peripheral blood, taken after recovery from COVID-19. The TCR was taken from a human donor who had recovered from COVID-19. CDR3 sequence: CASTLRTMGPYEQYF. The CDR3 DNA sequence: TGTGCCAGCACGTTAAGGACGATGGGGCCCTACGAGCAGTACTTC.